This T cell receptor (beta chain) was identified in a study of blood T cell repertoires in COVID-19. Across the whole study: Sources were T cells, B-cell-depleted T cells, or PBMCs; the material itself was cDNA or gDNA.

This CDR3 is 14 amino acids long. Germline lookup yields CDR1 SGHRS and CDR2 YFSETQ. The V end was cut by 1 base, the J end by 5 bases, with 13 bases between. Only in-frame clones appear in the TCRdb table, and some are missing; sequencing was by immunoSEQ multiplex PCR. The sample includes approximately 220,000 clones, around 80% of them seen just once. This chain uses TRBV5-1 with TRBJ2-7; TRBD2 might be the D (6 bases). Material: peripheral blood. This sequence was found in a woman aged 50 to 60 with acute or convalescent COVID-19. The CDR3 here is CASSLRLDRDEQYF. The CDR3 bases are TGCGCCAGCAGCTTGAGACTAGATAGAGACGAGCAGTACTTC.